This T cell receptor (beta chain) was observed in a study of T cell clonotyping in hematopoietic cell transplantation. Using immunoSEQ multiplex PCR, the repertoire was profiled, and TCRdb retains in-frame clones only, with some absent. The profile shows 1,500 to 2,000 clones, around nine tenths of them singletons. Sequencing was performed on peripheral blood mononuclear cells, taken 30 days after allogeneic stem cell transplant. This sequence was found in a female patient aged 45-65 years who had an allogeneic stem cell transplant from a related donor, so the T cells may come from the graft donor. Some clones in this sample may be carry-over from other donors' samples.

The CDR3 region has the DNA TGTGCCAGCAGTTTCCCGGGGGACGGTTCACCCCTCCACTTT. Protein: CASSFPGDGSPLHF. The chain carries TRBV6-6 and TRBJ1-6, with D perhaps matching TRBD1 (5 bases). CDR3 length equals 14 residues. Germline values: CDR1 MNHNY, CDR2 SVGAGI (reference sequence). Trimming shortened V by 4 bases and J by 9 bases, and 13 bases separated the two germline ends.